This T cell receptor (beta chain) appears in the sequencing data of a study of cytomegalovirus exposure and HLA in healthy donors listed by TCRdb under 2017. Describing the broader study: An earlier analysis of about 560 of the donors reported 250 to 300 Gb of sequence data and around 120 million unique TCR beta sequences obtained from 180 million or so T cells. Typing coverage differed by locus: A, B, C, DRB1 and DQB1 were typed in about 620-640 donors, DQA1 in 500 to 550, DPA1 in 600 to 610, and DPB1 in about 450. To decide whether each TCR beta V gene segment behaved as functional or pseudogenic, an earlier analysis of over 500 of the donors relied on high-throughput TCR beta sequencing. A separate validation cohort of 100 to 150 different subjects was used in addition to the roughly 700-subject first cohort. Genome-wide SNP genotypes for about 65% of the roughly 700 donors were used in a later genetic analysis, which treated that subset as a discovery cohort. Five DR-DQ haplotypes were handled as single units for association and clustering because linkage in the cohort was strong. Alongside the repertoire data, information on donor age, sex, ethnicity and CMV serostatus was compiled. The study was designed to test whether signatures of past pathogen exposure could be identified by cataloging public T cell receptors. All discovery cohort repertoires had been generated using a single sequencing platform. On average, 235,054 unique TCR beta nucleotide sequences were sequenced per donor among some 420 genotyped donors of the cohort, with roughly 19% of those sequences being non-productive. High-throughput TCR immunosequencing, statistical association of individual TCRs with disease status, and machine learning were combined to predict cytomegalovirus infection status. The study profiled the T cell repertoires of fewer than 850 subjects by immunosequencing and related them to cytomegalovirus serostatus. An early release that covered several hundred HLA-typed donors contained approximately 300 gigabases of sequencing data and around 85 million unique TCR sequences. Of the roughly 430 genotyped donors, around 81% fell in the genetic ancestry cluster associated with self-reported Caucasian donors. A later analysis re-examined previously published TCR beta repertoires from around 670 donors and added high-resolution HLA genotyping to investigate patterns of TCR occurrence. The later analysis used no new phenotypic data to find candidate immune exposures, relying instead on TCR beta sequences and their occurrence across donors. HLA typing covered class I and class II loci at four-digit resolution. What the study reported, not specific to this receptor: When HLA alleles, especially DR and DQ, strongly co-occurred, TCR associations were difficult to assign to individual alleles. Because counts were too low, roughly 17 rarely observed V segments, including chromosome 9 orphons, were left out of the earlier analysis of 500 to 750 of the donors. Only TCR beta chains were sequenced in this cohort, and the absence of alpha or paired-chain data limited detectable features. Broadly in line with IMGT annotations, most TCR beta V segments showed up in productive rearrangements about 87% or about 30% of the time in an earlier analysis of around 600 of the donors. A cluster of highly shared sequence variants was judged likely to represent a technical artifact of the sequencing pipeline. A later analysis reported that several top co-occurrence clusters appeared linked to parvovirus B19, influenza, CMV and Epstein-Barr virus. Compared with the approximately 720-donor mean, donors in an Asian-associated ancestry cluster had fewer N-insertions in productive TCRs, according to a later genetic analysis. Some IMGT-functional V segments, including TRBV6-2 and TRBV6-3, could not be distinguished by the 87-base-pair reads and were therefore excluded. The classifier was reported to diagnose cytomegalovirus status with high specificity and sensitivity in both the original and validation cohorts. Most TCR sequences were observed very rarely across donors, whereas some public TCRs were present in many individuals. The study gave a list of 150 to 200 TCR beta chains associated with cytomegalovirus. In a later analysis, most CMV-associated TCR beta chains were found to appear HLA-restricted, with HLA associations seemingly driven largely by CMV exposure. According to a later analysis, TCR association rates differed among HLA loci, with DRB1 alleles showing the most associated TCRs and HLA-C alleles showing the fewest. A few of the identified cytomegalovirus-associated TCR beta chains were confirmed in vitro to be specific for cytomegalovirus antigens. A later genetic analysis associated a missense DCLRE1C variant with V-gene and J-gene trimming of TCR beta chains, and an independent cohort replicated the association. Compared with equally common non-associated chains, HLA-associated TCR beta chains in a later analysis were more clonally expanded and had lower generation probabilities. It was suggested by the authors that the approach could potentially be generalized to other disease states and immunological phenotypes. A further reported finding was that TCR beta sequences accurately predicted the HLA-A and HLA-B alleles for most subjects in the first cohort. Roughly uniform sequencing depth across donors was assumed in presence/absence analyses, although this assumption may not hold. Because some donors lacked HLA typing at each locus, the association tests relied only on the typed subset. CMV serostatus was the only immune exposure information available for the cohort. Specific HLA alleles were associated with 15,000 to 20,000 TCR beta sequences at a false discovery rate of 0.05 in a later analysis. Linkage disequilibrium might explain the correlated functional status among segregating V segments, but an unknown experimental factor could not be excluded.

Comments on this clone: Its antigen is not yet known. Base qualities are not provided; no much larger clone lies one nucleotide away.

The cohort comprised hundreds of healthy bone marrow donors. At the time of sampling, all cohort members were nominally healthy, though unrecorded immune exposures were likely present. The donor tested CMV seronegative and was one of the 352 seronegative cohort members. Each donor provided a peripheral blood sample, and peripheral blood mononuclear cells were used for TCR beta sequencing. Genomic DNA was extracted from the blood cell samples with the Qiagen DNeasy Blood Extraction Kit. V is shortened by 3 bases, J by 8 bases, and the region joining them spans 17 bases. Its CDR3 holds 15 amino acids, cysteine through phenylalanine. The DNA shown is the 45-base CDR3, in frame from base 1. CDR1 MDHEN and CDR2 SYDVKM were looked up in the germline V gene. Libraries were made using the immunoSEQ multiplex PCR assay. For the multiplex PCR, a mixture combining 60 forward primers for TCR Vbeta segments and 13 reverse primers for TCR Jbeta segments was used. The CDR3 region of rearranged TCR beta genes was amplified from genomic DNA with a multiplex PCR assay. Amplified TCR beta libraries were sequenced as 87-base-pair reads on the Illumina HiSeq System. As for the original processing: Across the 670 or so repertoires, a later analysis counted roughly 77 million unique TCR beta chains, roughly 11 million of which were shared by at least two donors. Raw reads were error-corrected and collapsed into unique sequences by a nearest-neighbor algorithm in which closely related sequences were merged to remove PCR and sequencing errors. CDR3 sequences were aligned to IMGT reference sequences to assign V, D and J gene segments. For a sequence to be retained, a match of at least six nucleotides to both a V gene segment and a J gene segment was required. Rearrangements were classified as productive when the CDR3 lacked stop codons and remained in frame with V and J, and all other rearrangements were classified as non-productive. Following IMGT convention, CDR3 was defined as the stretch from the second conserved V-encoded cysteine to the conserved J-encoded phenylalanine. The earlier analysis of about 640 of the donors excluded any sequence lacking an unambiguous match to a single V gene segment. An earlier analysis of 550 to 650 of the donors classified V segments as functional when productive rearrangements were above 56.7% and as segregating when the standard deviation between donors was above 5%. A statistical classification framework was built to diagnose cytomegalovirus status from the catalog of TCR beta chain sequences. A later analysis assigned V and J genes by comparing TCR nucleotide sequences with IMGT/GENE-DB human TR gene sequences. Using the TCRdist pipeline, a later analysis assigned CDR3 sequences along with most-parsimonious VDJ recombination scenarios. In a later analysis, each TCR beta chain was defined by its CDR3 amino acid sequence together with its V-gene family, and reads lacking a unique V-gene family were excluded. A later analysis removed 550 to 700 highly shared, low-generation-probability nucleotide sequences to deal with suspected cross-contamination and a sequencing artifact. A later analysis calculated a clonal expansion index for each public chain from normalized within-repertoire ranks of inferred template counts. In a later analysis, generation probabilities were computed using a VDJ recombination model fitted to out-of-frame rearrangements, and the results were checked against IGoR. A later analysis scored TCR-TCR, TCR-HLA and TCR-CMV co-occurrence with hypergeometric tests, applying a repertoire-size bias correction to TCR pairs. False discovery rates were estimated in a later analysis by permuting HLA or CMV assignments 20 times. A later analysis grouped co-occurring TCRs with DBSCAN, adding TCRdist sequence similarity when clustering within HLA-allele-positive subsets. Repertoires with fewer than 30,000 or more than 120,000 public chains, plus five repertoires with anomalous nucleotide sharing, were excluded from co-occurrence clustering. Held by TCRdb, this immuneACCESS table contains in-frame sequences only and omits some clones. Under half of the omission traces to an unresolved V gene where checked; the cause of the rest is unknown. That table gives V, J and clone size, and the DNA gave D and trimming. The sample table holds over 100,000 clones, of which roughly three quarters were seen once. Clones ranked in the top ten supply 1.1% of the sample.

Sequenced sample: PBMCs. This clonotype was sampled from a male donor in good health and CMV-seronegative. This sequence uses TRBV28 and TRBJ2-1; TRBD2 is possibly the D segment (6 matching bases). The CDR3 here reads CASSFASASLDEQFF. In nucleotide form, the sequence is TGTGCCAGCAGTTTCGCTAGCGCCAGTTTGGATGAGCAGTTCTTC.